This T cell receptor beta chain was recovered during a study of T cell changes during pregnancy in multiple sclerosis. Germline CDR1 LNHDA, CDR2 SQIVND (reference sequence). Trimming removed 3 bases from V and 2 bases from J; junction bases left unmatched: 1. CDR3 length: 13 amino acids. TCRdb keeps only in-frame clones here, not all; method: immunoSEQ multiplex PCR. Here the sample spans tens of thousands of clones, roughly 90% being singletons. V and J are TRBV19 and TRBJ2-7; 7 positions agree with TRBD1. The material was peripheral blood, obtained in the first trimester of pregnancy. The sequence came from a female donor in good health, enrolled as a control in a pregnancy study. The CDR3 DNA sequence: TGTGCCAGTAGTATCACAGGGGCCTACGAGCAGTACTTC. Protein product: CASSITGAYEQYF.